This T cell receptor beta chain appears in the sequencing data of a study of T cell repertoires in cytomegalovirus infection. Study-wide context: It can be stated that public TCR beta signatures indicated CMV infection as well as a matching HLA type.

TCRdb recomputed calls from the reads with MiXCR, one row per CDR3 protein. Of around 280,000 distinct CDR3 sequences in the sample, about a tenth are singletons; the top ten hold around 2.4%. Worth noting for this clonotype: What it recognizes is unknown.

Study conclusions and caveats: Summed frequency of public TCR beta families distinguished CMV carriers with the relevant HLA. HLA-C-restricted CMV clonotypes gave the most frequent clonotype in two of eight donors.

The sample was PBMCs. This clonotype was obtained from a human donor in good health (CMV status not recorded). Some clones in this sample may be carry-over from other donors' samples.

CDR3 residues: CASSLVGSPEYEQYF. The CDR3 nucleotides read TGCGCCAGCAGCTTGGTCGGGAGCCCCGAGTACGAGCAGTACTTC. V usage is TRBV5-1 and J usage is TRBJ2-7; tentative D call: TRBD2 (6 bases). The ends were cut back, 0 bases at V and 4 bases at J, with 14 bases in the middle. CDR1 is SGHRS and CDR2 is YFSETQ in the germline V gene. This CDR3 has 15 residues.